This T cell receptor (beta chain) appears in the sequencing data of a study of T cells in tumors after PD-1 blockade. Whole-study findings and limits: Blood contained about 44% of the tumor's TCR clonotypes.

In the case of this clone: What it binds is not known.

Genomic DNA template from tumor biopsies or peripheral blood, roughly 600 ng to 6,500 ng input. Libraries were prepared by immunoSEQ multiplex PCR; TCRdb keeps only in-frame clonotypes and omits some of them. The profile shows roughly 50,000 clones, roughly 73% of them singletons. CDR3 length: 12 residues. V lost 4 bases, J lost 8 bases, and 5 bases stayed unmatched. The V gene's germline CDR1 is SQVTM and CDR2 ANQGSEA. This clonotype originated in a human donor with basal cell carcinoma. The chain combines TRBV29-1 with TRBJ2-7; 10 bases agree with TRBD1. This material consisted of PBMCs, taken before anti-PD-1 treatment. The CDR3 DNA reads as TGCAGCGTTGTAATGGGACAGGGGCAGCAGTACTTC. Protein sequence: CSVVMGQGQQYF.